This T cell receptor beta chain was observed in a study of shared clonotypes between healthy human individuals. Study-wide results and limits: On the whole, naive subsets had larger estimated richness than memory subsets had. The low donor count limited represented genetic and exposure-history diversity.

The assay was immunoSEQ multiplex PCR, and TCRdb's table has in-frame clones only and misses some. The data contain some 2.1 million clones, 95% of them singletons. The CDR3 extends over 15 amino acids. V was cut by 5 bases and J by 2 bases, with 14 bases left in between. Germline loops: CDR1 MNHNY, CDR2 SVGAGI (reference sequence). Worth noting for this clone: Its target is not known.

J is TRBJ2-3 and V is TRBV6-6; perhaps TRBD1 as D (6 bases). The sequenced material came from naive CD4+ T cells sorted from blood. Subset here: CD45RA+ positively selected. The source is a young man in good health. CDR3 region: CASSTDRQFTDTQYF. The CDR3, as DNA: TGTGCCAGCAGTACCGACAGGCAATTCACAGATACGCAGTATTTT.